Sequencing of this T cell receptor (beta chain) was carried out in a study of T cell responses to AZD1222 COVID-19 vaccine. A remark on this clone: What it recognizes is unknown.

General study findings and limits: CD4 TCRs associated with vaccination spanned spike, dominating at 160-218 and 743-854.

Measured with immunoSEQ multiplex PCR; TCRdb has only the in-frame clones, and not every one. The sample comprises more than 50,000 clones, 70% to 85% of which are singletons, and about 20% rests with the top ten. V shed 0 bases and J shed 7 bases, with 10 bases lying between them. The length of the CDR3 is 14 residues. Germline V gene data show CDR1 as MNHEY and CDR2 as SVGEGT. The chain links TRBV6-2 or TRBV6-3 to TRBJ1-5; D ambiguous. This specimen consisted of peripheral blood, obtained on day 0 of AZD1222 vaccination. This clonotype was obtained from an adult in good health. The CDR3 is CASSYSTPIQPQHF. DNA for the CDR3: TGTGCCAGCAGTTACTCGACGCCGATCCAGCCCCAGCATTTT.